These 26 T cell receptor beta chains share one sample of origin, sequenced in a study of blood T cell repertoires in COVID-19. Here immunoSEQ multiplex PCR was the method, and the copy in TCRdb shows in-frame clones only, minus some. The sample records 200,000 or so clones, 79% being singletons. The sequencing sample was made of peripheral blood. The receptors come from a man between 60 and 75 years old with active or convalescent COVID-19.

V usage is TRBV18 and J usage is TRBJ1-1; D is unclear. CDR1 is KGHSH, CDR2 LQKENI, per germline. The CDR3 spans 15 residues. Trimming cost V 0 bases and J 0 bases, with 8 bases left between them. This chain's CDR3 is CASSPPTKMNTEAFF. CDR3 sequence (DNA): TGTGCCAGCTCACCACCGACAAAGATGAACACTGAAGCTTTCTTT.

The chain joins TRBV19 to TRBJ2-5; possible D gene TRBD2, 5 bases. Looked up from germline, CDR1 is LNHDA and CDR2 is SQIVND (reference sequence). This CDR3 contains 13 residues. Trimming shortened V by 3 bases and J by 4 bases, and 9 bases separated the two germline ends. The CDR3 sequence is CASSMRVGETQYF. The CDR3, as DNA: TGTGCCAGTAGTATGAGGGTGGGAGAGACCCAGTACTTC. Combining the CDR3 with reference TRBV19 and TRBJ2-5 gives the whole variable domain DGGITQSPKYLFRKEGQNVTLSCEQNLNHDAMYWYRQDPGQGLRLIYYSQIVNDFQKGDIAEGYSVSREKKESFPLTVTSAQKNPTAFYLCASSMRVGETQYFGPGTRLLVL.

The V call is TRBV6-5, the J call TRBJ2-2; 14 bases agree with TRBD2. V lost 4 bases, J lost 8 bases, and 3 bases stayed unmatched. The CDR3 is made up of 15 amino acids. CDR1 is MNHEY, CDR2 SVGAGI, per germline. Here the CDR3 DNA reads TGTGCCAGCAGTTGGGGACTAGCGGGAGTTGGGGAGCTGTTTTTT. Amino acids: CASSWGLAGVGELFF.

The V gene is TRBV19, the J gene TRBJ1-2; the D gene is possibly TRBD1 (6 bases). The CDR3 consists of 14 residues. V lost 9 bases and J lost 1, with 15 bases in between. Germline values: CDR1 LNHDA, CDR2 SQIVND (reference sequence). In DNA form, the CDR3 reads TGTGCCAGCTCGGACAGATTTTTTAACTATGGCTACACCTTC. It specifies CASSDRFFNYGYTF.

In regard to this clone: A much larger clone differs by one base, so this may be a read error. V and J are TRBV27 and TRBJ1-5, with 7 positions matching TRBD1. CDR3 length: 14 residues. V was pared by 3 bases and J by 7 bases, with 6 bases of the junction left unmatched. CDR1 is MNHEY and CDR2 is SMNVEV in the germline V gene (reference sequence). CDR3 amino acids: CASSFGTEEQPQHF. DNA of the CDR3: TGTGCCAGCAGTTTTGGGACAGAGGAACAGCCCCAGCATTTT.

This rearrangement joins TRBV5-1 to TRBJ2-3; 11 bases agree with TRBD2. Germline trimming cut 5 bases from V and 2 bases from J; bases unmatched to any gene: 10. The CDR3 extends over 17 amino acids. Germline CDR1 SGHRS, CDR2 YFSETQ. CDR3 region: CASRLRLAGIPTDTQYF. Here the CDR3 DNA reads TGCGCCAGCAGACTAAGACTAGCGGGAATTCCCACAGATACGCAGTATTTT.

This rearrangement joins TRBV9 to TRBJ2-3; 9 bases align to TRBD2. The CDR3 covers 16 residues. With 4 bases clipped from V and 1 base from J, the junction kept 7 bases outside the gene matches. Per germline, CDR1 SGDLS and CDR2 YYNGEE. The CDR3 spells CASSLSGRPGTDTQYF. CDR3 bases: TGTGCCAGCAGCTTAAGCGGGAGGCCTGGCACAGATACGCAGTATTTT.

The gene calls are TRBV11-2 and TRBJ2-7, with 9 nucleotides matching TRBD1. Germline values: CDR1 SGHAT, CDR2 FQNNGV. J lost 5 bases, V lost 5 bases, and 7 bases had no gene match. The CDR3 length is 14 residues. Here the CDR3 reads CASSPGTGIHEQYF. The DNA of the CDR3 is TGTGCCAGCAGCCCAGGGACAGGGATCCACGAGCAGTACTTC.

In this sample, this clone turned up once. The chain joins TRBV29-1 to TRBJ2-5; D possibly corresponds to TRBD2 (7 bases). V lost 6 bases and J lost 5, with 16 bases in between. Germline assignment: CDR1 SQVTM and CDR2 ANQGSEA. The CDR3 length is 13 residues. CDR3 protein: CSVIGGGGETQYF. The CDR3 DNA follows: TGCAGCGTAATTGGCGGGGGCGGGGAGACCCAGTACTTC.

The V and J genes are TRBV19 and TRBJ2-1, with a possible D match to TRBD2 (6 bases). This CDR3 has 15 amino acids. The ends were cut back, 3 bases at V and 9 bases at J, with 18 bases in the middle. Germline V lookup: CDR1 LNHDA, CDR2 SQIVND (reference sequence). The CDR3 nucleotides read TGTGCCAGTAGTATGAGAGCGGGTGGAGGTAGTGAGCAGTTCTTC. It codes for CASSMRAGGGSEQFF. The full variable domain, rest sourced from reference TRBV19 and TRBJ2-1, is DGGITQSPKYLFRKEGQNVTLSCEQNLNHDAMYWYRQDPGQGLRLIYYSQIVNDFQKGDIAEGYSVSREKKESFPLTVTSAQKNPTAFYLCASSMRAGGGSEQFFGPGTRLTVL.

The rearrangement links TRBV11-1 to TRBJ1-1, with D uncertain. The V gene's germline CDR1 is SGHAT and CDR2 FQDESV (reference sequence). Trimming took 1 base from V and 4 from J, leaving 10 bases between them. The CDR3 is made up of 14 amino acids. In DNA, the CDR3 is TGTGCCAGCAGCTTAGTAGCGCAGATCACTGAAGCTTTCTTT. This gives the protein CASSLVAQITEAFF.

The chain links TRBV7-9 to TRBJ2-2; the match to TRBD1 covers 9 bases. The CDR3 totals 16 residues. V lost 5 bases and J lost 6; bases outside the gene matches: 10. Germline values: CDR1 SEHNR, CDR2 FQNEAQ (reference sequence). CDR3 protein: CASSIQTGGSAGELFF. The CDR3 bases are TGTGCCAGCAGCATCCAGACAGGGGGGTCAGCCGGGGAGCTGTTTTTT. Full variable domain (missing parts from reference TRBV7-9 and TRBJ2-2): DTGVSQNPRHKITKRGQNVTFRCDPISEHNRLYWYRQTLGQGPEFLTYFQNEAQLEKSRLLSDRFSAERPKGSFSTLEIQRTEQGDSAMYLCASSIQTGGSAGELFFGEGSRLTVL.

V and J are TRBV7-2 and TRBJ2-7; possible D gene TRBD1, 6 bases. Germline V gene sequence: CDR1 SGHTA, CDR2 FQGNSA. The V gene lost 5 bases and the J gene lost 5 bases, with 16 bases spanning the gap. The CDR3 has 14 residues. CDR3 in amino acids: CASSPYGQLDEQYF. CDR3 DNA: TGTGCCAGCAGCCCGTACGGACAGCTTGACGAGCAGTACTTC.

V and J are TRBV6-5 and TRBJ1-4, with D hard to call. From germline, CDR1 is MNHEY and CDR2 SVGAGI. This CDR3 is 14 amino acids long. V dropped 5 bases and J dropped 7 bases, with 14 bases sitting between them. The CDR3 protein is CASSRTSFSEKLFF. Here the CDR3 DNA reads TGTGCCAGCAGTCGTACTTCCTTTAGTGAAAAACTGTTTTTT.

This rearrangement joins TRBV7-2 to TRBJ2-5, with 10 bases aligning to TRBD2. This CDR3 is 15 amino acids long. Germline CDR1 and CDR2: SGHTA and FQGNSA. V dropped 3 bases and J dropped 1; count of bases not matched to a gene: 2. The DNA for the CDR3 is TGTGCCAGCAGCTTGACTAGCGGGCTCCAAGAGACCCAGTACTTC. Its protein is CASSLTSGLQETQYF. Supplemented by reference TRBV7-2 and TRBJ2-5, the full variable domain reads GAGVSQSPSNKVTEKGKDVELRCDPISGHTALYWYRQSLGQGLEFLIYFQGNSAPDKSGLPSDRFSAERTGGSVSTLTIQRTQQEDSAVYLCASSLTSGLQETQYFGPGTRLLVL.

The chain combines TRBV27 with TRBJ2-3, with 7 bases fitting TRBD2. This CDR3 spans 13 amino acids. V gave up 5 bases and J gave up 9 bases; unmatched junction bases: 8. Looked up from germline, CDR1 is MNHEY and CDR2 is SMNVEV (reference sequence). For the CDR3, the DNA is TGTGCCAGCAGTCCCCGGGCGGGAGTGACGCAGTATTTT. Its translation is CASSPRAGVTQYF.

This clone was counted only a few times. The chain couples TRBV5-4 to TRBJ1-2; 12 positions match TRBD1. This CDR3 spans 14 amino acids. Germline V lookup: CDR1 SGHNT, CDR2 YYREEE (reference sequence). The trim removed 3 bases at V and 8 bases at J, leaving 5 bases unmatched. CDR3 coding DNA: TGTGCCAGCAGCTCGGGACAGGGGGCGGAAGGCTACACCTTC. Protein product: CASSSGQGAEGYTF.

CDR3 sequence (DNA): TGTGCCAGCAGCCTGATAGCGGGAGGGTTTAGAGATACGCAGTATTTT. It is translated as CASSLIAGGFRDTQYF. The V and J genes are TRBV3-1 (or the pseudogene TRBV3-2) and TRBJ2-3, with 11 bases aligning to TRBD2. This CDR3 spans 16 amino acids. Germline V gene sequence: CDR1 LGHDT, CDR2 YNNKEL (reference sequence). Trimming removed 4 bases from V and 5 bases from J; junction bases left unmatched: 8.

This sequence joins TRBV27 and TRBJ2-7; 12 bases are a match to TRBD1. The length of the CDR3 is 19 residues. V trimming: 5 bases; J trimming: 0 bases; junction bases outside the gene matches: 14. CDR1 and CDR2 (germline): MNHEY, SMNVEV (reference sequence). The CDR3 region is CASSHHSGTGGPSSYEQYF. CDR3 sequence (DNA): TGTGCCAGCAGTCACCACTCCGGGACAGGGGGCCCCAGCTCCTACGAGCAGTACTTC.

The chain carries TRBV7-2 and TRBJ2-3; D possibly corresponds to TRBD1 (6 bases). The CDR3 contains 13 residues. Trimming cost V 7 bases and J 6 bases, with 14 bases left between them. Germline-derived CDR1 and CDR2 are SGHTA and FQGNSA. CDR3 in amino acids: CASNLRGTDTQYF. The CDR3 DNA is TGTGCCAGCAACCTCAGGGGAACGGATACGCAGTATTTT.

This clone was recorded once. The chain recombines TRBV6-5 with TRBJ1-1; D unclear. This CDR3 has 13 residues. CDR1 is MNHEY and CDR2 is SVGAGI in the germline V gene. Trimming stripped 7 bases from V and 9 bases from J, with 18 bases between. This chain's CDR3 is CASTSMETNQAFF. Here the CDR3 DNA reads TGTGCCAGCACTAGCATGGAAACGAATCAAGCTTTCTTT.

The rearrangement joins TRBV6-6 to TRBJ1-6; 7 positions agree with TRBD1. The CDR3 contains 15 residues. Per the germline V gene, CDR1 is MNHNY and CDR2 is SVGAGI (reference sequence). J gave up 7 bases and V 3 bases, and 6 bases lay outside the gene matches. CDR3 bases: TGTGCCAGCAGTTATAGTAGGACAGGAAATTCACCCCTCCACTTT. Its protein product is CASSYSRTGNSPLHF.

This chain connects TRBV6-1 to TRBJ1-6; tentatively, D is TRBD1 (6 bases). Trimming left V 1 base short and J 8 bases short, with 6 bases between. This CDR3 is 13 amino acids long. CDR1 and CDR2 (germline): MNHNS, SASEGT. DNA for the CDR3: TGTGCCAGCAGTGAAGAGGGGGATTCACCCCTCCACTTT. Translating it yields CASSEEGDSPLHF.

This clone was picked up one time. The chain combines TRBV30 with TRBJ2-1; 7 positions agree with TRBD1. Losses at the gene ends were 2 bases for V and 6 bases for J; bases not matched to a gene: 4. The CDR3 runs 13 residues. Germline CDR1 reads GTSNPN; CDR2 reads SVGIG (reference sequence). The CDR3 is CAWSTGVSNEQFF. Here the CDR3 DNA reads TGTGCCTGGAGTACAGGGGTCAGCAATGAGCAGTTCTTC.

The table lists this clone with a few counts. This rearrangement joins TRBV10-3 to TRBJ2-7; D possibly corresponds to TRBD2 (7 bases). Germline V CDR1 and CDR2: ENHRY, SYGVKD. This CDR3 contains 16 residues. V was clipped by 3 bases and J by 1 base, with 16 bases between them. CDR3 loop: CAISEGGEGLSYEQYF. CDR3 coding DNA: TGTGCCATCAGTGAAGGGGGGGAGGGCCTATCCTACGAGCAGTACTTC.

This chain links TRBV9 with TRBJ2-2, with D hard to call. Trimming removed 1 base at V and 5 bases at J, with 6 bases between. Germline V CDR1 and CDR2: SGDLS, YYNGEE. The CDR3 has 13 residues. CDR3 amino acids: CASSVYETGELFF. The CDR3, as DNA: TGTGCCAGCAGCGTATACGAGACCGGGGAGCTGTTTTTT. Variable domain in full (rest from reference TRBV9 and TRBJ2-2): DSGVTQTPKHLITATGQRVTLRCSPRSGDLSVYWYQQSLDQGLQFLIQYYNGEERAKGNILERFSAQQFPDLHSELNLSSLELGDSALYFCASSVYETGELFFGEGSRLTVL.